The sequence of this T cell receptor beta chain was determined in a study of blood T cells in healthy people across ages. Peripheral blood, roughly 9.3 milliliters per donor, was collected. Worth noting for this clonotype: Its target is unknown.

Alongside a J-beta primer mix, a sample-barcoded 5' primer served in a second PCR lasting roughly 7 to 11 cycles. TCRdb re-called the 5' RACE reads through MiXCR, storing one row per CDR3 protein. Seen here are about 1.4 million distinct CDR3 sequences, approximately 60% observed once, and the top ten hold about 6.3%. The study, taken as a whole, reports: Diversity was higher, and naive CD4+ cells more numerous, in long-lived donors than in aged donors. One million T cells yielded diversity estimates that were considered underestimates.

The V gene's germline CDR1 is LNHDA and CDR2 SQIVND (reference sequence). V dropped 6 bases and J dropped 5 bases, with 13 bases sitting between them. The CDR3 runs 14 residues. Material for sequencing was blood. The chain recombines TRBV19 with TRBJ2-2; possible D gene TRBD2, 5 bases. The origin of this receptor is a man younger than 35 in good health. CDR3 DNA sequence: TGTGCCAGTAGGATATCGACGGGGACCGGGGAGCTGTTTTTT. This codes for CASRISTGTGELFF.